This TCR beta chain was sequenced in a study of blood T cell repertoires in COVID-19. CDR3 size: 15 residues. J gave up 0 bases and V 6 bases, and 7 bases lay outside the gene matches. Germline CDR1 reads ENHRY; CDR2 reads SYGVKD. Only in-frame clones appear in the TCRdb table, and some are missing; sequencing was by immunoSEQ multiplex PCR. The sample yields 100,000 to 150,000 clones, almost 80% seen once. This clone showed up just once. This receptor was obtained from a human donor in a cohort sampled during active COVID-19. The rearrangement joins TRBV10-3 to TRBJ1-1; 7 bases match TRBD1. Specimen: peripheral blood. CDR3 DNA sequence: TGTGCCATCAGGGGTCAGGGGGACATGAACACTGAAGCTTTCTTT. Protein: CAIRGQGDMNTEAFF.